This T cell receptor (beta chain) was sequenced for a study of T cell repertoires in cytomegalovirus infection. For the study at large: CMV epitopes that were recently identified and HLA-C-restricted were used alongside well-studied HLA-B-restricted ones. It can be stated that public TCR beta signatures indicated CMV infection as well as a matching HLA type. Study results and limitations: Accumulated public TCR beta family frequency recognized individuals carrying CMV together with the relevant HLA. Dominating the ex vivo response were TCR beta clonotypes that were CMV-specific and HLA-C-restricted.

The sample holds a few counts of this clonotype. Antigen specificity is unknown. Germline V gene lookup returns CDR1 KGHDR and CDR2 SFDVKD. V was cut by 7 bases and J by 2 bases, with 14 bases left in between. The CDR3 length is 14 residues. TCRdb re-analysed the reads in MiXCR, keeping a single row per CDR3 protein. Among hundreds of thousands of distinct CDR3 sequences listed, around a third were seen once. This receptor was taken from a human donor in good health (CMV status not recorded). Some clones in this sample may be carry-over from other donors' samples. Specimen: cultured PBMCs, collected from culture after CMV antigen stimulation. The gene calls are TRBV24-1 and TRBJ2-7, with D possibly TRBD1 on 6 matching bases. The CDR3 reads CATSASGTTYEQYF. The CDR3 region has the DNA TGTGCCACCAGCGCCTCCGGGACAACCTACGAGCAGTACTTC.